This TCR beta chain was captured by sequencing in a study of shared clonotypes between healthy human individuals. General study findings and limits: Incomplete sequencing of sorted subsets was indicated by rarefaction despite large depth.

TCRdb's table, derived via immunoSEQ multiplex PCR, lists solely in-frame clones and lacks some. Counted here are about 2.4 million clones, around nine tenths occurring once; the ten biggest clones make up more than 0.12%. Between the trimmed V and J ends, which lost 1 base and 5 bases, there was a span of 8 bases. The CDR3 covers 12 residues. Germline V gene data show CDR1 as GTSNPN and CDR2 as SVGIG (reference sequence). In the case of this clone: Antigen: not known.

This clonotype originated in a man between 18 and 29 years old in good health. The sample was naive CD4+ T cells sorted from blood. Subset meaning: CD45RA+ positively selected. The V call is TRBV30, the J call TRBJ2-5; D is undetermined. The CDR3 is CAWSARRETQYF. For the CDR3, the DNA is TGTGCCTGGAGTGCCAGACGGGAGACCCAGTACTTC.